Presented here are 6 T cell receptor beta chains from one specimen sequenced in a study of post-analysis software for immune sequencing data. Their cognate antigens are unknown. Overall study results and limits: TRBV5-6, TRBV5-1 and TRBV20-1 belonged to a set of about five TRBV segments that were more frequent in patients than controls.

TCR beta cDNA libraries had unique molecular identifiers. TCRdb analysed the PCR reads with MiXCR anew, one entry per CDR3 protein. The sample consists of roughly 870,000 distinct CDR3 sequences, roughly 50% of them appearing once. Sequencing used blood. These receptors originate from a girl between 5 and 17 years old with multiple sclerosis.

Turning to this clonotype: Germline is not matched at one junction end, which may reflect a read error. The CDR3 DNA sequence: TGTGCCAGTAGCCGACCGCGCAGCTCAGGTCATACGCAGTATTTT. Its translation: CASSRPRSSGHTQYF. This chain joins TRBV3-1 and TRBJ2-3, with D uncertain. Germline CDR1 is LGHDT and CDR2 is YNNKEL (reference sequence). The CDR3 has 15 amino acids.

The chain carries TRBV29-1 and TRBJ2-5; 9 nucleotides line up with TRBD1. This CDR3 has 13 amino acids. Germline V lookup: CDR1 SQVTM, CDR2 ANQGSEA. The junction had 5 bases not matched to a gene; V was cut back by 8 bases and J by 1 base. The CDR3 loop is CSLTTGGQETQYF. CDR3 nucleotide sequence: TGCAGCTTAACGACAGGGGGCCAAGAGACCCAGTACTTC.

The chain carries TRBV6-1 and TRBJ2-1, with TRBD2 matching over 10 bases. Unmatched junction bases numbered 19, after V lost 9 bases and J lost 5 bases. This CDR3 comprises 18 residues. Germline CDR1 reads MNHNS; CDR2 reads SASEGT. DNA of the CDR3: TGTGCCAGTTATAGGGCGGGGAGCGGGAGGGCGTTCAACAATGAGCAGTTCTTC. Its translation: CASYRAGSGRAFNNEQFF.

This chain joins TRBV5-1 and TRBJ2-1; TRBD2 matches 8 bases. Germline V lookup: CDR1 SGHRS, CDR2 YFSETQ. The CDR3 totals 14 residues. V lost 3 bases to trimming and J lost 9 bases; unmatched junction nucleotides: 8. CDR3 coding DNA: TGCGCCAGCAGCTCTCTGGTTAGCGGGGTTGAGCAGTTCTTC. This sequence encodes CASSSLVSGVEQFF.

The V and J genes are TRBV27 and TRBJ2-7, with 11 nucleotides matching TRBD1. Per germline, CDR1 MNHEY and CDR2 SMNVEV (reference sequence). J was trimmed by 2 bases and V by 6 bases; bases with no gene match: 6. CDR3 length: 15 amino acids. Here the CDR3 DNA reads TGTGCCAGCAGCGCCGGGACAGGGGGGGCCTACGAGCAGTACTTC. Translation gives CASSAGTGGAYEQYF.

The table lists this clonotype with a few counts. V and J are TRBV4-1 and TRBJ1-2; D call uncertain. Germline V CDR1 and CDR2: MGHRA, YSYEKL. V was shortened by 4 bases and J by 0 bases, with 18 bases between the two germline ends. This CDR3 contains 17 residues. CDR3 nucleotide sequence: TGCGCCAGCAGCCCAAGCATCGCTGTCGGGGCTAACTATGGCTACACCTTC. Its protein is CASSPSIAVGANYGYTF.